This TCR beta chain appears in the sequencing data of a study of cytomegalovirus exposure and HLA in healthy donors. V shed 1 base and J shed 6 bases, with 7 bases lying between them. CDR3 length: 14 amino acids. CDR1 SGHAT and CDR2 FQNNGV come from the germline V gene. Here immunoSEQ multiplex PCR was the method, and the copy in TCRdb shows in-frame clones only, minus some. The table lists 150,000 to 200,000 clones, 85% of them singletons. The rearrangement joins TRBV11-2 to TRBJ1-6; no reliable D call. The receptor's source is a man aged 18 to 29 in good health and CMV-seropositive. Input material: PBMCs. CDR3: CASSLGVSNSPLHF. Here the CDR3 DNA reads TGTGCCAGCAGCTTAGGAGTATCTAATTCACCCCTCCACTTT. The variable domain in full, with the rest retrieved from reference TRBV11-2 and TRBJ1-6, is EAGVAQSPRYKIIEKRQSVAFWCNPISGHATLYWYQQILGQGPKLLIQFQNNGVVDDSQLPKDRFSAERLKGVDSTLKIQPAKLEDSAVYLCASSLGVSNSPLHFGNGTRLTVT.